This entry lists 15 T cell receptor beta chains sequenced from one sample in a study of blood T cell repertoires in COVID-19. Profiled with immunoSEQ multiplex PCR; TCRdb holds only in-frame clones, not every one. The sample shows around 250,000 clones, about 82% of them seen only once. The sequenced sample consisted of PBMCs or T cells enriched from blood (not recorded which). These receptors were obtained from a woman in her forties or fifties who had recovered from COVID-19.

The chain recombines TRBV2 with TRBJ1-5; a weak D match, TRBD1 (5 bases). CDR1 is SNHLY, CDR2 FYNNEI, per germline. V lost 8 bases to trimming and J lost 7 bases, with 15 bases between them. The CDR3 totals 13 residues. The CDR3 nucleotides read TGTGCCAGCGTCCAGGGCGTTTCGCAGCCCCAGCATTTT. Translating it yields CASVQGVSQPQHF.

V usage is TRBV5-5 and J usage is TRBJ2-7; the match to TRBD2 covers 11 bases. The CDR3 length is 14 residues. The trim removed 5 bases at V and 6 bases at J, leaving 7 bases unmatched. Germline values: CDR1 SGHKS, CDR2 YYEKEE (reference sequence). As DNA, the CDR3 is TGTGCCAGCAGTCAACTAGCGGGAGTTGGCGAGCAGTACTTC. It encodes CASSQLAGVGEQYF.

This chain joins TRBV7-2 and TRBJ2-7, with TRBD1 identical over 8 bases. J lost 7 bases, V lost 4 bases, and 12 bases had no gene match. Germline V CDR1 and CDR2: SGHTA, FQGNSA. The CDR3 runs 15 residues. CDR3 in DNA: TGTGCCAGCAGCTCCTGGGCCCAGGGGGCGGGTGAGCAGTACTTC. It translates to CASSSWAQGAGEQYF. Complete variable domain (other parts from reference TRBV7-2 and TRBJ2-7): GAGVSQSPSNKVTEKGKDVELRCDPISGHTALYWYRQSLGQGLEFLIYFQGNSAPDKSGLPSDRFSAERTGGSVSTLTIQRTQQEDSAVYLCASSSWAQGAGEQYFGPGTRLTVT.

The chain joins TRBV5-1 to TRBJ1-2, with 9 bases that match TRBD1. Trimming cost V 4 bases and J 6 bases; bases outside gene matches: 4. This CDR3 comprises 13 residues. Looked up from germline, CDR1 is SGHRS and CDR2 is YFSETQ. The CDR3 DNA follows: TGCGCCAGCAGCATAGACAGGGGGGATGGCTACACCTTC. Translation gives CASSIDRGDGYTF.

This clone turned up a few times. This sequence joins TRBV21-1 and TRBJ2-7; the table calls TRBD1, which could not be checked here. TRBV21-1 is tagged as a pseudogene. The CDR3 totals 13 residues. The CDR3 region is CASSKERGGEQYF. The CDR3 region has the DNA TGTGCCAGCAGCAAAGAAAGAGGGGGTGAGCAGTACTTC.

The CDR3 is CASSSLRQETQYF. The CDR3 region has the DNA TGTGCCAGCAGCTCCCTAAGACAAGAGACCCAGTACTTC. The gene calls are TRBV7-2 and TRBJ2-5; D gene ambiguous. The CDR3 extends over 13 amino acids. Germline CDR1 reads SGHTA; CDR2 reads FQGNSA. V was shortened by 4 bases and J by 2 bases, with 8 bases between the two germline ends. Together with reference TRBV7-2 and TRBJ2-5, the CDR3 gives the full variable domain: GAGVSQSPSNKVTEKGKDVELRCDPISGHTALYWYRQSLGQGLEFLIYFQGNSAPDKSGLPSDRFSAERTGGSVSTLTIQRTQQEDSAVYLCASSSLRQETQYFGPGTRLLVL.

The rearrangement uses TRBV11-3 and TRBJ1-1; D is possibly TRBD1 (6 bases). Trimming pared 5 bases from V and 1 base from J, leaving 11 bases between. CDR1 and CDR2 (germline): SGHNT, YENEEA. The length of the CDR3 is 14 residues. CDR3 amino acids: CASSPGTTNTEAFF. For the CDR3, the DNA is TGTGCCAGCAGCCCCGGGACAACGAACACTGAAGCTTTCTTT.

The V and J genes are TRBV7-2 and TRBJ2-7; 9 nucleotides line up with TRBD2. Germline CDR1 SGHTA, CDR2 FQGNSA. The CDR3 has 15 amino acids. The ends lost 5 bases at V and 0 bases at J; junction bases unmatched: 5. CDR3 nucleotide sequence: TGTGCCAGCAGCCCTTGGACTAGCGACTCCTACGAGCAGTACTTC. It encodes CASSPWTSDSYEQYF.

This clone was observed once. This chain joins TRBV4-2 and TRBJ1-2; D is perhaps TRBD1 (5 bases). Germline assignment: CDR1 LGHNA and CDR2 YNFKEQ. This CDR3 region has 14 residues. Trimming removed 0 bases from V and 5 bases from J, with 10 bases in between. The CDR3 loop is CASSQETGAYGYTF. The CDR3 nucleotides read TGTGCCAGCAGCCAAGAAACAGGTGCATATGGCTACACCTTC.

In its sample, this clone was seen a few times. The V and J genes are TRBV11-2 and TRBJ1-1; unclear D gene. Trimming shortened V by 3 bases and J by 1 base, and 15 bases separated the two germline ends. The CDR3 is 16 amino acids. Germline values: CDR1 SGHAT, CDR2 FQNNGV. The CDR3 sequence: CASSLWTLRGNTEAFF. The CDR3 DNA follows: TGTGCCAGCAGCTTGTGGACTCTTAGAGGGAACACTGAAGCTTTCTTT.

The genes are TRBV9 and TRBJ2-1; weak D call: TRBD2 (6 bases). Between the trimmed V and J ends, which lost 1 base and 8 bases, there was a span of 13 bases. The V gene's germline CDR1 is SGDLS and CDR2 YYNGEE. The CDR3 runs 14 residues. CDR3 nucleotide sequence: TGTGCCAGCAGCGTAATCTTCGGGGACTATGAGCAGTTCTTC. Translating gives CASSVIFGDYEQFF.

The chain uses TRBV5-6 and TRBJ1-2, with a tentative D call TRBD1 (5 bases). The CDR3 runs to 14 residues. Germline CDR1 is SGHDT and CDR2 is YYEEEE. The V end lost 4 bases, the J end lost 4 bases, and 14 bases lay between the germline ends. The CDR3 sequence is CASSRQGQFYGYTF. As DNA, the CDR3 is TGTGCCAGCAGCCGTCAAGGACAATTCTATGGCTACACCTTC.

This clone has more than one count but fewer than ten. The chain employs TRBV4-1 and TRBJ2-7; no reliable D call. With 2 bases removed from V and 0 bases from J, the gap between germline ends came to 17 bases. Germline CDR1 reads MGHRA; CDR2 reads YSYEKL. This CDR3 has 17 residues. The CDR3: CASSQIDMGLYSYEQYF. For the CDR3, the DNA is TGCGCCAGCAGCCAAATAGATATGGGCTTATACTCCTACGAGCAGTACTTC.

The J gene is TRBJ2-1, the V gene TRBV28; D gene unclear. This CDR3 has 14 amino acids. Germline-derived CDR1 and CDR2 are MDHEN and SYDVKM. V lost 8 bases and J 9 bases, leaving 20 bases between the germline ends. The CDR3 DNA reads TGTGCCAGCCATCTAGGCCGCCACGTTAGTGAGCAGTTCTTC. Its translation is CASHLGRHVSEQFF.

The DNA of the CDR3 is TGTGCCAGCAGCCCACAGGGGCTTGGGAACACTGAAGCTTTCTTT. Amino acid sequence: CASSPQGLGNTEAFF. The chain uses TRBV7-2 and TRBJ1-1; 7 nucleotides agree with TRBD1. V was pared by 5 bases and J by 1 base, with 7 bases of the junction left unmatched. The V gene's germline CDR1 is SGHTA and CDR2 FQGNSA. CDR3 length: 15 residues.